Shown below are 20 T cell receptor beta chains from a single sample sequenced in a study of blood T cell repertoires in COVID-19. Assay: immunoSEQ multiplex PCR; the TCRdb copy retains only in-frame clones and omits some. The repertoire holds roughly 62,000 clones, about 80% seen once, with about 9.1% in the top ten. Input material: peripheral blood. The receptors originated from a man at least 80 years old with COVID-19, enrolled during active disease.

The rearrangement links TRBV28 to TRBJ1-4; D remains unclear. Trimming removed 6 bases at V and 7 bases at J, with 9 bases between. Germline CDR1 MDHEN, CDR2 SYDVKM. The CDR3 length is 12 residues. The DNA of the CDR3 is TGTGCCAGCAGGGCCTCAGGTGAAAAACTGTTTTTT. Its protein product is CASRASGEKLFF.

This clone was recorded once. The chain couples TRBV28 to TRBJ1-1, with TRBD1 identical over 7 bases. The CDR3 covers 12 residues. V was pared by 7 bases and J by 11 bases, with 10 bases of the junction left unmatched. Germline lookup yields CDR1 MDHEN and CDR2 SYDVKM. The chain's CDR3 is CASTSTGLGAFF. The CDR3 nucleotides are TGTGCCAGCACTTCGACAGGGCTCGGCGCTTTCTTT.

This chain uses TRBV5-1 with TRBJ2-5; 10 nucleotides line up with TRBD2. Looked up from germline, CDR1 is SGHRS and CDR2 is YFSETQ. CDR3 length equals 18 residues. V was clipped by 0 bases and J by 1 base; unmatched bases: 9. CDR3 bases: TGCGCCAGCAGCTTGGCGGGACTAGCGAGGAGAGGCCAAGAGACCCAGTACTTC. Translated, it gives CASSLAGLARRGQETQYF.

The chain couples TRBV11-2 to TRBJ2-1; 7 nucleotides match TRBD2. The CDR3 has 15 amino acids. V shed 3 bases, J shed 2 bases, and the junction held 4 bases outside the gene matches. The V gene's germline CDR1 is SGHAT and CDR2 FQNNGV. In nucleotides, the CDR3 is TGTGCCAGCAGCTTCCGACTAGCTACCTACAATGAGCAGTTCTTC. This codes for CASSFRLATYNEQFF. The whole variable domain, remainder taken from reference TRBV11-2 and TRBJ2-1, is EAGVAQSPRYKIIEKRQSVAFWCNPISGHATLYWYQQILGQGPKLLIQFQNNGVVDDSQLPKDRFSAERLKGVDSTLKIQPAKLEDSAVYLCASSFRLATYNEQFFGPGTRLTVL.

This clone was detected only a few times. The CDR3 sequence is CASSACRDFSYNEQFF. The CDR3 region has the DNA TGTGCCAGCAGCGCCTGCCGGGACTTTTCCTACAATGAGCAGTTCTTC. This chain joins TRBV12-1 and TRBJ2-1; the table assigns TRBD2, which was not confirmed against the DNA. TRBV12-1 is noted as a pseudogene. There are 16 residues in the CDR3.

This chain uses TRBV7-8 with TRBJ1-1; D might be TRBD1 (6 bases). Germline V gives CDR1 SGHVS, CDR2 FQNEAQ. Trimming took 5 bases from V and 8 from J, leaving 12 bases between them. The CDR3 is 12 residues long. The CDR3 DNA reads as TGTGCCAGCAGCCCTTTCCAGGGGGAAGCTTTCTTT. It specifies CASSPFQGEAFF.

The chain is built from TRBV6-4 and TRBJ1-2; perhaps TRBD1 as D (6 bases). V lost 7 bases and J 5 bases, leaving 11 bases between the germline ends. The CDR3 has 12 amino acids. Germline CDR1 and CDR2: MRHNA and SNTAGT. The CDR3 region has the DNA TGTGCCAGCACGGACAGACTTTATGGCTACACCTTC. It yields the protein CASTDRLYGYTF.

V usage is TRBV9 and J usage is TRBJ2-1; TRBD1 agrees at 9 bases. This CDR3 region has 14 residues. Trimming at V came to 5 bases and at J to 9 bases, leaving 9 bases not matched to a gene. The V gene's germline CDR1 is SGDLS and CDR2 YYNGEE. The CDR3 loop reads CASREGDRVGEQFF. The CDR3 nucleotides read TGTGCCAGCAGGGAAGGGGACAGGGTCGGTGAGCAGTTCTTC.

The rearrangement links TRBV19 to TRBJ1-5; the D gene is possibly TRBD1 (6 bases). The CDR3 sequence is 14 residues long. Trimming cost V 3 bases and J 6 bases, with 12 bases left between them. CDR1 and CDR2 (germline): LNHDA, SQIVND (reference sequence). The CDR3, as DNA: TGTGCCAGTAGTATTGCTACAGGGCCTCAGCCCCAGCATTTT. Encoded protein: CASSIATGPQPQHF.

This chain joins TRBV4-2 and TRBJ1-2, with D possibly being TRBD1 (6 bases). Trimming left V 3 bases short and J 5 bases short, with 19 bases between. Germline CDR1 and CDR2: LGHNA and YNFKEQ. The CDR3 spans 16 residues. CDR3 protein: CASSHLNRDKIYGYTF. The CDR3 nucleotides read TGTGCCAGCAGCCATCTCAACCGGGACAAGATATATGGCTACACCTTC.

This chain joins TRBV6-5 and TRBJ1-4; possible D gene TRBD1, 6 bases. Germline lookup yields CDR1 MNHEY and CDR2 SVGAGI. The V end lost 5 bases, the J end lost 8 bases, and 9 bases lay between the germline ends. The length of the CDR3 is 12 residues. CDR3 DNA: TGTGCCAGCAGTAACAGGGAGGAAAAACTGTTTTTT. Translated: CASSNREEKLFF.

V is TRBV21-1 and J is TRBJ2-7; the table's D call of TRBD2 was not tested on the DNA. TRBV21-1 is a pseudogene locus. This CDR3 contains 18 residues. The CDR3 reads CASSPYRTTSGVRGEQYF. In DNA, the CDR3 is TGTGCCAGCAGCCCTTACCGCACAACTAGCGGGGTCCGCGGGGAGCAGTACTTC.

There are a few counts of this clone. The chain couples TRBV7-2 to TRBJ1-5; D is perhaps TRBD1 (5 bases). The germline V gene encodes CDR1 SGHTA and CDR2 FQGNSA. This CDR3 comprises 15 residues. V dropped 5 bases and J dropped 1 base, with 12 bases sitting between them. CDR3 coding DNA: TGTGCCAGCAGCCCTCTTTCAGGGAGCAATCAGCCCCAGCATTTT. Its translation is CASSPLSGSNQPQHF.

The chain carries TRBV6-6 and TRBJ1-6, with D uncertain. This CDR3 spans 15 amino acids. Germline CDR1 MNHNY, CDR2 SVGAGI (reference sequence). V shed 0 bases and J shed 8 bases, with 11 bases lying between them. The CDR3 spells CASSYSGRSDSPLHF. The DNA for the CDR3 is TGTGCCAGCAGTTACTCGGGCAGATCGGATTCACCCCTCCACTTT.

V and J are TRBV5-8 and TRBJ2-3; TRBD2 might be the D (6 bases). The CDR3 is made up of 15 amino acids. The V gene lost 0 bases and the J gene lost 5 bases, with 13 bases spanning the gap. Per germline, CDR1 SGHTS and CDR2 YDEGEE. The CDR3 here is CASSLVTGVIDTQYF. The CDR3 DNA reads TGTGCCAGCAGCTTGGTAACGGGAGTAATAGATACGCAGTATTTT. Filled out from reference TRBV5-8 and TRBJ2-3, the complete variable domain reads EAGVTQSPTHLIKTRGQQATLRCSPISGHTSVYWYQQALGLGLQFLLWYDEGEERNRGNFPPRFSGRQFPNYSSELNVNALELEDSALYLCASSLVTGVIDTQYFGPGTRLTVL.

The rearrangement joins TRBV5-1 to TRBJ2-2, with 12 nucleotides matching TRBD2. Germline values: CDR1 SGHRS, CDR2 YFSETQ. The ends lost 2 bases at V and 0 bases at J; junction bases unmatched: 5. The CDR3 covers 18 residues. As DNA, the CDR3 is TGCGCCAGCAGCTTAACTAGCGGGGGGTATTCGAACACCGGGGAGCTGTTTTTT. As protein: CASSLTSGGYSNTGELFF.

This CDR3 is CASSPRTGAYGYTF. CDR3 bases: TGTGCCAGCAGCCCCAGGACGGGAGCCTATGGCTACACCTTC. V gene TRBV7-2 combines with J gene TRBJ1-2, with D unresolved. Germline CDR1 reads SGHTA; CDR2 reads FQGNSA. V was clipped by 5 bases and J by 4 bases, with 14 bases between them. The CDR3 loop spans 14 amino acids. Full variable domain (outside the CDR3, taken from reference TRBV7-2 and TRBJ1-2): GAGVSQSPSNKVTEKGKDVELRCDPISGHTALYWYRQSLGQGLEFLIYFQGNSAPDKSGLPSDRFSAERTGGSVSTLTIQRTQQEDSAVYLCASSPRTGAYGYTFGSGTRLTVV.

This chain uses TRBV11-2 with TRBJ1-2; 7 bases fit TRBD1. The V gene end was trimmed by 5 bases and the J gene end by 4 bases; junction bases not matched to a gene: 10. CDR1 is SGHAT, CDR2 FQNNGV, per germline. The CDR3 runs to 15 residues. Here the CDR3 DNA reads TGTGCCAGCAGCCGAGACAGGGAAGCGGTCTATGGCTACACCTTC. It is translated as CASSRDREAVYGYTF.

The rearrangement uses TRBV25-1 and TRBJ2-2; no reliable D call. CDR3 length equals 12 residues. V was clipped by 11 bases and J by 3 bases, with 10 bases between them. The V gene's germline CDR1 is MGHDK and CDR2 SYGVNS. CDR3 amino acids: CAGSSYTGELFF. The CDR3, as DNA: TGTGCCGGCTCGTCGTACACCGGGGAGCTGTTTTTT.

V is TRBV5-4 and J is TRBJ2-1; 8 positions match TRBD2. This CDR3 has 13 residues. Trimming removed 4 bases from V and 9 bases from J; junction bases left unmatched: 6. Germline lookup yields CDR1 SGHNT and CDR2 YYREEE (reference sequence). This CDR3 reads CASSLQAGVEQFF. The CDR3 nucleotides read TGTGCCAGCAGCCTACAAGCGGGAGTTGAGCAGTTCTTC.